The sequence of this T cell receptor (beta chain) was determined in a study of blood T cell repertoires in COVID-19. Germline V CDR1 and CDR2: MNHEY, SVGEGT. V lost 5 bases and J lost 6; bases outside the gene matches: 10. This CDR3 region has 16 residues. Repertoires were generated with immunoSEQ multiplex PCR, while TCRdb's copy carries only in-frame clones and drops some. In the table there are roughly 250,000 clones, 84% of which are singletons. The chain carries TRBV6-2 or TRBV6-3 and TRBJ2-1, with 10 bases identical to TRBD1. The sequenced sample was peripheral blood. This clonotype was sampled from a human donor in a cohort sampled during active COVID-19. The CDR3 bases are TGTGCCAGCAGTCCCCTTATTCGACAGGGGGCCAATGAGCAGTTCTTC. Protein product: CASSPLIRQGANEQFF.